This T cell receptor beta chain was identified in a study of cytomegalovirus exposure and HLA in healthy donors (dated by TCRdb to about 2017). Regarding the research as a whole: In an earlier analysis of 587 of the donors, 276 Gb of sequence data and approximately 100 million unique TCR beta sequences from 150 million to 200 million T cells were reported. Among roughly 400 genotyped donors of the cohort, an average of around 250,000 unique TCR beta nucleotide sequences was sequenced per donor, of which about 19% were non-productive. An earlier analysis of 500 to 750 of the donors applied high-throughput TCR beta sequencing to assess whether each TCR beta V gene segment acted as functional or pseudogenic. The study profiled the T cell repertoires of about 640 subjects by immunosequencing and related them to cytomegalovirus serostatus. HLA typing covered class I and class II loci at four-digit resolution. Donor age, sex, ethnicity and CMV serostatus were compiled alongside the repertoire data. The number of typed donors differed by locus: roughly 629-640 for A, B, C, DRB1 and DQB1; 500 to 550 for DQA1; some 590 for DPA1; and about 450 for DPB1. A handful of DR-DQ haplotypes were handled as single units for association and clustering because linkage in the cohort was strong. The study was designed to test whether signatures of past pathogen exposure could be identified by cataloging public T cell receptors. Every repertoire in the discovery cohort had been generated on one and the same sequencing platform. The later analysis used no new phenotypic data to find candidate immune exposures, relying instead on TCR beta sequences and their occurrence across donors. Among the approximately 430 genotyped donors, around 81% belonged to the genetic ancestry cluster associated with self-reported Caucasian donors. To predict cytomegalovirus infection status, the study combined high-throughput TCR immunosequencing, statistical association of individual TCRs with disease status, and machine learning. An early release covering 550 to 650 HLA-typed donors comprised 250 to 350 gigabases of sequencing data and tens of millions of unique TCR sequences. Genome-wide SNP genotypes for about 65% of the roughly 670 donors were used in a later genetic analysis, which treated that subset as a discovery cohort. In addition to the first cohort of 500 to 850 subjects, a separate validation cohort of 130 or so different subjects was used. A later analysis re-examined previously published TCR beta repertoires from more than 600 donors and added high-resolution HLA genotyping to investigate patterns of TCR occurrence. The paper as a whole reports these results and caveats: A later analysis reported that several top co-occurrence clusters appeared linked to parvovirus B19, influenza, CMV and Epstein-Barr virus. About 17 rarely observed V segments, including chromosome 9 orphons, were excluded from the earlier analysis of some 590 of the donors because counts were too low. Specific HLA alleles were associated with roughly 17,000 TCR beta sequences at a false discovery rate of 0.05 in a later analysis. The sequencing pipeline was judged likely to have produced a cluster of highly shared sequence variants as a technical artifact. When HLA alleles, especially DR and DQ, strongly co-occurred, TCR associations were difficult to assign to individual alleles. According to a later analysis, most CMV-associated TCR beta chains appeared to be HLA-restricted, and the HLA associations seemed to be driven largely by CMV exposure. In an earlier analysis of roughly 500 of the donors, most TCR beta V segments appeared in productive rearrangements about 87% or about 30% of the time, broadly matching IMGT annotations. A further reported finding was that TCR beta sequences accurately predicted the HLA-A and HLA-B alleles for most subjects in the first cohort. In vitro tests confirmed that a few of the cytomegalovirus-associated TCR beta chains recognize cytomegalovirus antigens. V-gene and J-gene trimming of TCR beta chains was associated with a missense DCLRE1C variant in a later genetic analysis, and the association was replicated in an independent cohort. While some public TCRs were present in many individuals, most TCR sequences turned up only very rarely across donors. Because HLA typing was unavailable for some donors at each locus, only the typed subset was used in association tests. The classifier was reported to diagnose cytomegalovirus status with high specificity and sensitivity in both the original cohort and the validation cohort. Linkage disequilibrium might explain the correlated functional status among segregating V segments, but an unknown experimental factor could not be ruled out. In a later analysis, TCR association rates were found to vary across HLA loci, with the most associated TCRs seen for DRB1 alleles and the fewest for HLA-C alleles. Roughly uniform sequencing depth across donors was assumed in presence/absence analyses, although this assumption may not hold. Because the 87-base-pair reads could not distinguish some IMGT-functional V segments, including TRBV6-2 and TRBV6-3, those segments were excluded. Compared with the approximately 700-donor mean, donors in an Asian-associated ancestry cluster had fewer N-insertions in productive TCRs, according to a later genetic analysis. In a later analysis, HLA-associated TCR beta chains showed more clonal expansion and lower generation probabilities than non-associated chains that were equally common. According to the authors, the approach could potentially be generalized to other disease states and immunological phenotypes. Immune exposure information for the cohort was limited to CMV serostatus. The study listed approximately 160 TCR beta chains as associated with cytomegalovirus. Only TCR beta chains were sequenced in this cohort, and the absence of alpha or paired-chain data limited detectable features.

The library was built by means of the immunoSEQ multiplex PCR assay. For the multiplex PCR, a mixture combining 60 forward primers for TCR Vbeta segments and 13 reverse primers for TCR Jbeta segments was used. Amplification of the CDR3 region of rearranged TCR beta genes was performed with a multiplex PCR assay on genomic DNA. The Illumina HiSeq System was used to sequence the amplified TCR beta libraries as 87-base-pair reads. In the source study's methods: A later analysis counted about 82 million unique TCR beta chains across the 550 to 800 repertoires, and around 12 million of these chains were shared by at least two donors. A nearest-neighbor algorithm error-corrected the raw reads and collapsed the reads into unique sequences, merging closely related sequences to remove PCR and sequencing errors. V, D and J gene segments were assigned by aligning CDR3 sequences to IMGT reference sequences. Each retained sequence needed at least a six-nucleotide match to both a V gene segment and a J gene segment. Rearrangements were called productive when the CDR3 lacked stop codons and stayed in frame with V and J; all others were non-productive. CDR3 was defined according to IMGT convention as the region running from the second conserved V-encoded cysteine to the conserved J-encoded phenylalanine. The earlier analysis of some 600 of the donors excluded sequences that lacked an unambiguous match to a single V gene segment. An earlier analysis of 550 to 650 of the donors classified V segments as functional when productive rearrangements were above 56.7% and as segregating when the standard deviation between donors was above 5%. To diagnose cytomegalovirus status from the catalog of TCR beta chain sequences, a statistical classification framework was built. In a later analysis, TCR nucleotide sequences were compared against IMGT/GENE-DB human TR gene sequences so that V and J genes could be assigned. In a later analysis, CDR3 sequences and most-parsimonious VDJ recombination scenarios were assigned using the TCRdist pipeline. In a later analysis, each TCR beta chain was defined by its CDR3 amino acid sequence together with its V-gene family, and reads lacking a unique V-gene family were excluded. To address suspected cross-contamination and a sequencing artifact, a later analysis removed 592 highly shared, low-generation-probability nucleotide sequences. In a later analysis, a clonal expansion index was calculated for each public chain from normalized within-repertoire ranks of inferred template counts. In a later analysis, generation probabilities were computed using a VDJ recombination model fitted to out-of-frame rearrangements, and the results were checked against IGoR. In a later analysis, TCR-TCR, TCR-HLA and TCR-CMV co-occurrence was scored with hypergeometric tests, and a repertoire-size bias correction was applied to TCR pairs. In a later analysis, false discovery rates were estimated by permuting HLA or CMV assignments 20 times. In a later analysis, co-occurring TCRs were grouped using DBSCAN, and TCRdist sequence similarity was added for clustering within HLA-allele-positive subsets. Co-occurrence clustering excluded repertoires with fewer than 30,000 or more than 120,000 public chains, plus five with anomalous nucleotide sharing. TCRdb took over this immuneACCESS table, retaining in-frame rearrangements with V and J assigned. Such tables are incomplete; in checked studies, under half of the missing clones stem from an unresolved V gene, and the remainder is unexplained. Clone size and the V and J calls come from that table; the DNA yielded D and trimming. The sample has roughly 280,000 clones on record, about 66% of them singletons. The ten largest clones take up under 3% of the sample.

Including the terminal cysteine and phenylalanine, the CDR3 comprises 12 residues. Kept here is only the CDR3 DNA, which spans 36 bases and is read in frame from base 1. CDR1 and CDR2 are drawn from the germline V gene: MNHNS, SASEGT. V and J are truncated by 11 bases and 0 bases respectively, leaving an intervening sequence of 9 bases. The cohort consisted of 600 to 700 healthy bone marrow donors. At the time of sampling, all cohort members were nominally healthy, though unrecorded immune exposures were likely present. The donor tested CMV seronegative, placing the donor among the 300 to 450 seronegative members of the cohort. Each donor provided a peripheral blood sample, and peripheral blood mononuclear cells were used for TCR beta sequencing. Genomic DNA was extracted from the blood cell samples with the Qiagen DNeasy Blood Extraction Kit. Concerning this clone: The antigen it binds to is not known. No base quality values were provided; no much bigger clone lies one nucleotide off.

Recombination joined TRBV6-1 with TRBJ2-3; perhaps TRBD2 is the D gene, with 5 bases matching. This clonotype was obtained from a female donor in good health and CMV-seronegative. The sample comprised PBMCs. This receptor has the CDR3 CAGSDSTDTQYF. The bases are TGTGCCGGTAGCGATAGCACAGATACGCAGTATTTT.